This TCR beta chain comes out of a study of control samples from healthy donors and cancer patients. Sequenced by immunoSEQ multiplex PCR; TCRdb stores in-frame clones only, minus some. The sample records roughly 100,000 clones, 92% being singletons. Germline CDR1 is SEHNR and CDR2 is FQNEAQ (reference sequence). V was cut by 6 bases and J by 2 bases, with 21 bases left in between. This CDR3 region has 17 residues. This rearrangement joins TRBV7-9 to TRBJ2-3; the D is unclear. The sequence came from a young woman in good health. The sequenced sample was blood. The CDR3 loop reads CASSPPGVTSYTDTQYF. The CDR3 nucleotides are TGTGCCAGCAGTCCTCCTGGGGTCACCAGTTACACAGATACGCAGTATTTT.